Following are 22 T cell receptor beta chains from one sample sequenced in a study of blood T cell repertoires in COVID-19. Produced via immunoSEQ multiplex PCR; TCRdb's table is partial and in-frame only. The sample comprises about 200,000 clones, about 90% of which are singletons, and around 8% rests with the top ten. Sequences were obtained from PBMCs or T cells enriched from blood (not recorded which). Every receptor here comes from a woman aged 18-35 years who had recovered from COVID-19.

V and J are TRBV5-1 and TRBJ2-3; D ambiguous. Germline CDR1 reads SGHRS; CDR2 reads YFSETQ. The germline V and J ends were trimmed by 1 base and 4 bases, with 10 bases remaining between them. The CDR3 is 14 amino acids. The CDR3 here is CASSLSVGADTQYF. CDR3 sequence (DNA): TGCGCCAGCAGCTTGTCGGTTGGTGCAGATACGCAGTATTTT.

This chain links TRBV14 with TRBJ2-2; TRBD1 agrees at 8 bases. Germline-derived CDR1 and CDR2 are SGHDN and FVKESK. Trimming removed 3 bases from V and 7 bases from J; junction bases left unmatched: 7. The CDR3 contains 15 residues. The CDR3 loop is CASSQWTGFGGELFF. DNA for the CDR3: TGTGCCAGCAGCCAGTGGACAGGGTTTGGCGGGGAGCTGTTTTTT.

This CDR3 reads CASSFDVVRVRETQYF. The CDR3 DNA sequence: TGCGCCAGCAGCTTCGACGTGGTGAGGGTACGGGAGACCCAGTACTTC. The gene calls are TRBV5-1 and TRBJ2-5; maybe TRBD2 (5 bases). This CDR3 is 16 amino acids long. The ends were cut back, 2 bases at V and 5 bases at J, with 19 bases in the middle. CDR1 is SGHRS, CDR2 YFSETQ, per germline.

The genes are TRBV7-2 and TRBJ1-6, with TRBD1 identical over 7 bases. J gave up 9 bases and V 6 bases, and 8 bases lay outside the gene matches. CDR1 and CDR2 (germline): SGHTA, FQGNSA. CDR3 size: 14 residues. The CDR3 DNA sequence: TGTGCCAGCAGACTTACAGGGGTTGTTTCACCCCTCCACTTT. This codes for CASRLTGVVSPLHF.

Only one count was recorded for this clone. The CDR3 protein is CASSDEVSGEQYF. CDR3 DNA: TGTGCCAGCAGTGATGAGGTTTCGGGCGAGCAGTACTTC. The rearrangement links TRBV2 to TRBJ2-7; D gene unclear. Germline-derived CDR1 and CDR2 are SNHLY and FYNNEI. This CDR3 has 13 amino acids. Trimming left V 3 bases short and J 6 bases short, with 12 bases between.

V is TRBV4-1 and J is TRBJ2-3; tentatively, D is TRBD1 (6 bases). Germline loops: CDR1 MGHRA, CDR2 YSYEKL. The CDR3 is made up of 13 amino acids. V was pared by 4 bases and J by 9 bases, with 14 bases between. CDR3 DNA sequence: TGCGCCAGCAGCCCCCGGACAGCCTCCACGCAGTATTTT. Translation gives CASSPRTASTQYF.

With respect to this clone: Other DNA sequences of this sample code for an identical CDR3. The chain uses TRBV14 and TRBJ1-2; D might be TRBD1 (6 bases). Germline V gene lookup returns CDR1 SGHDN and CDR2 FVKESK. CDR3 length: 15 residues. V was clipped by 1 base and J by 2 bases, with 11 bases between them. As DNA, the CDR3 is TGTGCCAGCAGCCAAGGGCTGACAGGAAACTATGGCTACACCTTC. Translated: CASSQGLTGNYGYTF. Supplemented by reference TRBV14 and TRBJ1-2, the full variable domain reads EAGVTQFPSHSVIEKGQTVTLRCDPISGHDNLYWYRRVMGKEIKFLLHFVKESKQDESGMPNNRFLAERTGGTYSTLKVQPAELEDSGVYFCASSQGLTGNYGYTFGSGTRLTVV.

This chain uses TRBV6-5 with TRBJ1-6, with 9 bases fitting TRBD1. The germline V gene has CDR1 MNHEY and CDR2 SVGAGI. V gave up 6 bases and J gave up 10 bases; unmatched junction bases: 7. The CDR3 has 14 residues. CDR3 residues: CASRTQGAESPLHF. Here the CDR3 DNA reads TGTGCCAGCAGGACACAGGGGGCTGAGTCACCCCTCCACTTT.

This chain joins TRBV30 and TRBJ2-5, with a tentative D call TRBD2 (5 bases). CDR3 length equals 15 residues. The germline V gene has CDR1 GTSNPN and CDR2 SVGIG (reference sequence). Trimming pared 2 bases from V and 5 bases from J, leaving 18 bases between. Here the CDR3 reads CAWSPPHGEGETQYF. Here the CDR3 DNA reads TGTGCCTGGAGTCCCCCTCACGGGGAAGGGGAGACCCAGTACTTC. The full variable domain, completed using reference TRBV30 and TRBJ2-5, is SQTIHQWPATLVQPVGSPLSLECTVEGTSNPNLYWYRQAAGRGLQLLFYSVGIGQISSEVPQNLSASRPQDRQFILSSKKLLLSDSGFYLCAWSPPHGEGETQYFGPGTRLLVL.

The genes are TRBV2 and TRBJ2-1, with D perhaps TRBD2 (7 bases). Germline loops: CDR1 SNHLY, CDR2 FYNNEI. This CDR3 is built from 16 residues. The V end lost 5 bases, the J end lost 6 bases, and 20 bases lay between the germline ends. The CDR3 DNA sequence: TGTGCCAGCAGTAAGAGGGGGGGCCTTCTAGGCAATGAGCAGTTCTTC. This gives the protein CASSKRGGLLGNEQFF.

The J gene is TRBJ1-1, the V gene TRBV5-1; TRBD1 is a possible D gene (6 bases). CDR1 SGHRS and CDR2 YFSETQ come from the germline V gene. V was trimmed by 4 bases and J by 4 bases, leaving 14 bases between them. The CDR3 loop spans 14 amino acids. As DNA, the CDR3 is TGCGCCAGCAGCGCTCAGGGAGGGGGCACTGAAGCTTTCTTT. The encoded protein is CASSAQGGGTEAFF.

This clone was seen just once. The V call is TRBV11-3, the J call TRBJ2-3, with D possibly matching TRBD1 (6 bases). Germline V lookup: CDR1 SGHNT, CDR2 YENEEA. The CDR3 is 16 residues long. The V end was cut by 4 bases, the J end by 3 bases, with 17 bases between. In nucleotides, the CDR3 is TGTGCCAGCAGCTCGTCGTACAGGGCACGGACAGATACGCAGTATTTT. The encoded protein is CASSSSYRARTDTQYF.

This sequence joins TRBV7-9 and TRBJ2-5; TRBD1 might be the D (6 bases). This CDR3 contains 13 residues. Germline CDR1 and CDR2: SEHNR and FQNEAQ (reference sequence). Trimming pared 7 bases from V and 0 bases from J, leaving 9 bases between. CDR3 protein: CASTHRDQETQYF. The CDR3 nucleotides are TGTGCCAGCACCCACAGGGACCAAGAGACCCAGTACTTC.

J is TRBJ1-2 and V is TRBV30, with TRBD1 as a possible D gene (6 bases). This CDR3 is built from 13 residues. V shed 2 bases and J shed 3 bases, with 10 bases lying between them. CDR1 GTSNPN and CDR2 SVGIG come from the germline V gene (reference sequence). CDR3 coding DNA: TGTGCCTGGAGTTCGGACAGAGACTATGGCTACACCTTC. Protein sequence: CAWSSDRDYGYTF.

The chain employs TRBV7-2 and TRBJ2-7, with D perhaps matching TRBD2 (5 bases). The length of the CDR3 is 15 residues. From germline, CDR1 is SGHTA and CDR2 FQGNSA. V shed 2 bases and J shed 4 bases, with 15 bases lying between them. The CDR3 nucleotides read TGTGCCAGCAGCTTATATCATGAGGGAGCTTACGAGCAGTACTTC. Its protein product is CASSLYHEGAYEQYF. Supplemented by reference TRBV7-2 and TRBJ2-7, the full variable domain reads GAGVSQSPSNKVTEKGKDVELRCDPISGHTALYWYRQSLGQGLEFLIYFQGNSAPDKSGLPSDRFSAERTGGSVSTLTIQRTQQEDSAVYLCASSLYHEGAYEQYFGPGTRLTVT.

V and J are TRBV14 and TRBJ1-1; D might be TRBD1 (5 bases). Germline-derived CDR1 and CDR2 are SGHDN and FVKESK. The CDR3 is made up of 13 amino acids. With 4 bases removed from V and 7 bases from J, the gap between germline ends came to 13 bases. The CDR3 DNA reads TGTGCCAGCAGCCGCCAGGGCGGGATTGAAGCTTTCTTT. As protein: CASSRQGGIEAFF.

The count of this clone is one. The V and J genes are TRBV6-5 and TRBJ1-1; 7 bases map to TRBD1. CDR1 and CDR2 (germline): MNHEY, SVGAGI. This CDR3 has 12 residues. V lost 6 bases, J lost 8 bases, and 6 bases stayed unmatched. CDR3 amino acids: CASSQGVTEAFF. As DNA, the CDR3 is TGTGCCAGCAGCCAGGGGGTTACAGAAGCTTTCTTT.

The chain combines TRBV4-1 with TRBJ1-1; D uncertain. Trimming took 4 bases from V and 0 from J, leaving 6 bases between them. Germline CDR1 and CDR2: MGHRA and YSYEKL. This CDR3 is built from 13 residues. The CDR3 DNA reads TGCGCCAGCAGCCTAACTATGAACACTGAAGCTTTCTTT. Translation: CASSLTMNTEAFF.

The chain joins TRBV11-2 to TRBJ1-1; D is unclear. There are 15 residues in the CDR3. Trimming took off 0 bases at V and 3 bases at J, with 11 bases between the two ends. The germline V gene has CDR1 SGHAT and CDR2 FQNNGV. CDR3 sequence reads: CASSLDHTGYTEAFF. CDR3 DNA: TGTGCCAGCAGCTTAGATCATACGGGATACACTGAAGCTTTCTTT.

The chain joins TRBV4-1 to TRBJ2-1; 8 bases match TRBD2. Germline CDR1 reads MGHRA; CDR2 reads YSYEKL. V was pared by 1 base and J by 8 bases, with 10 bases of the junction left unmatched. This CDR3 is 16 amino acids long. The CDR3 sequence: CASSQVVAGGGDEQFF. CDR3 DNA sequence: TGCGCCAGCAGCCAAGTGGTTGCGGGGGGCGGGGATGAGCAGTTCTTC.

The chain combines TRBV5-4 with TRBJ2-3; TRBD2 aligns across 8 bases. Germline-derived CDR1 and CDR2 are SGHNT and YYREEE (reference sequence). This CDR3 spans 15 amino acids. V shed 1 base and J 2 bases; nucleotides not matched to a gene: 3. The CDR3 reads CASSLTGGLTDTQYF. The CDR3 DNA reads TGTGCCAGCAGCTTGACGGGGGGGCTCACAGATACGCAGTATTTT.

This clone has a handful of counts. The V and J genes are TRBV21-1 and TRBJ1-5. TRBV21-1 has pseudogene status. There are 18 residues in the CDR3. CDR3 residues: CASSKGRYRDSGNQPQHF. Written as DNA, the CDR3 is TGTGCCAGCAGCAAAGGCCGATATCGGGACTCAGGCAATCAGCCCCAGCATTTT.